The next 24 T cell receptor beta chains were all read from a single sample in a study of T-cell reconstitution after alpha-beta-depleted transplantation in children. Unique molecular identifiers were built into the TCRbeta library. From the PCR reads, TCRdb called clonotypes with MiXCR, one entry per CDR3 protein. The sample holds 200,000 to 250,000 distinct CDR3 sequences, 8.5% to 10% seen once. The sequences come from PBMCs from the stem cell graft donor, collected from the stem cell graft. Receptors originate from a human donor who donated a stem cell graft to a child with acute lymphoblastic leukemia.

This clonotype was found a few times. The chain has TRBV7-9 and TRBJ1-4; D is ambiguous. The V and J ends lost 5 bases and 7 bases respectively, with 17 bases between them. This CDR3 has 15 residues. Germline CDR1 reads SEHNR; CDR2 reads FQNEAQ (reference sequence). As DNA, the CDR3 is TGTGCCAGCAGCCCTTACAGCGTCGGAGGTGAAAAACTGTTTTTT. This codes for CASSPYSVGGEKLFF.

Many counts were recorded for this clonotype. The gene calls are TRBV4-1 and TRBJ2-4, with D unresolved. The CDR3 has 15 amino acids. Germline V gene lookup returns CDR1 MGHRA and CDR2 YSYEKL. V gave up 3 bases and J gave up 11 bases, with 20 bases separating them. DNA of the CDR3: TGCGCCAGCAGCCAGAAATTGACCCAAGAAATATTTCAGTACTTC. Translating gives CASSQKLTQEIFQYF.

To note about this clonotype: This sequence may be a read error, since a much larger clone differs from it by one base. This likely comes from a read error, as the CDR3 has no conserved phenylalanine or tryptophan at its end. J is TRBJ1-1 and V is TRBV7-9; the D is unclear. Trimming pared 2 bases from V and 1 base from J, leaving 5 bases between. CDR3 length: 13 residues. Germline V gene data show CDR1 as SEHNR and CDR2 as FQNEAQ (reference sequence). The CDR3 reads CASSLLENTEAFS. DNA of the CDR3: TGTGCCAGCAGCTTACTGGAGAACACTGAAGCTTTCTCT.

This clonotype was counted many times. The J gene is TRBJ1-1, the V gene TRBV27, with D maybe TRBD1 (6 bases). The V gene lost 4 bases and the J gene lost 8 bases, with 23 bases spanning the gap. The CDR3 extends over 16 amino acids. Germline lookup yields CDR1 MNHEY and CDR2 SMNVEV (reference sequence). The CDR3 region is CASSSHIGQKGTEAFF. As DNA, the CDR3 is TGTGCCAGCAGTTCTCATATTGGACAGAAAGGGACAGAAGCTTTCTTT.

This clonotype was picked up many times. The V and J genes are TRBV24-1 and TRBJ2-3; D call uncertain. The CDR3 extends over 14 amino acids. Germline V lookup: CDR1 KGHDR, CDR2 SFDVKD. The germline V and J ends were trimmed by 2 bases and 5 bases, with 10 bases remaining between them. The CDR3 reads CATSDSSTQDTQYF. Here the CDR3 DNA reads TGTGCCACCAGTGATTCCTCGACCCAAGATACGCAGTATTTT.

The genes are TRBV20-1 and TRBJ2-7; no clear D gene. The CDR3 is 12 residues long. Germline V gene sequence: CDR1 DFQATT, CDR2 SNEGSKA (reference sequence). Deletions cut 3 bases from V and 2 bases from J, with 8 bases between. DNA for the CDR3: TGCAGTGCTAGTACAGAAGCCTACGAGCAGTACTTC. Translating it yields CSASTEAYEQYF.

This clonotype was seen ten or more times. The chain carries TRBV29-1 and TRBJ2-2; D uncertain. The germline V gene has CDR1 SQVTM and CDR2 ANQGSEA. V was pared by 4 bases and J by 2 bases, with 8 bases between. The CDR3 sequence is 13 residues long. The CDR3 reads CSVGRTNTGELFF. The CDR3 DNA reads as TGCAGCGTTGGTAGGACCAACACCGGGGAGCTGTTTTTT.

The chain couples TRBV4-2 to TRBJ2-1, with no clear D. There are 12 residues in the CDR3. Germline V CDR1 and CDR2: LGHNA, YNFKEQ. Trimming cost V 3 bases and J 4 bases, with 4 bases left between them. The CDR3 here is CASSHQYNEQFF. The CDR3 DNA sequence: TGTGCCAGCAGCCACCAATACAATGAGCAGTTCTTC.

This clonotype was observed at least ten times. The chain has TRBV3-1 and TRBJ2-5; D possibly uses TRBD1 or TRBD2 (5 bases each). Per germline, CDR1 LGHDT and CDR2 YNNKEL (reference sequence). Between the trimmed V and J ends, which lost 0 bases and 5 bases, there was a span of 13 bases. The CDR3 totals 15 residues. The CDR3 region is CASSQEGASSETQYF. As DNA, the CDR3 is TGTGCCAGCAGCCAAGAAGGGGCTAGCTCGGAGACCCAGTACTTC.

The sample holds a few counts of this clonotype. The rearrangement uses TRBV14 and TRBJ1-6, with unresolved D. In germline, CDR1 is SGHDN, CDR2 FVKESK. The CDR3 covers 15 residues. V lost 4 bases, J lost 3 bases, and 10 bases lay in between. The CDR3 nucleotides read TGTGCCAGCAGCCCGTCGGGAAACTATAATTCACCCCTCCACTTT. This encodes CASSPSGNYNSPLHF.

As to this clonotype: An end of the junction differs from the germline gene, which may be a read error. The chain joins TRBV6-1 to TRBJ1-1, with 7 bases aligning to TRBD1. Germline CDR1 MNHNS, CDR2 SASEGT. The CDR3 has 17 residues. CDR3 sequence: CASSETGDGLMNAEAFF. The CDR3 DNA sequence: TGTGCCAGCAGTGAAACAGGGGACGGCCTAATGAACGCTGAAGCTTTCTTT.

This clonotype was detected a few times. The chain combines TRBV20-1 with TRBJ2-1; 10 bases agree with TRBD1. The CDR3 has 15 amino acids. CDR1 and CDR2 from the germline V gene are DFQATT and SNEGSKA (reference sequence). Trimming removed 1 base from V and 3 bases from J; junction bases left unmatched: 3. The CDR3 is CSARVWTGGYNEQFF. Written as DNA, the CDR3 is TGCAGTGCTAGAGTTTGGACAGGGGGCTACAATGAGCAGTTCTTC.

This clonotype was observed at least ten times. The J gene is TRBJ1-1, the V gene TRBV10-3; D not resolved. Deletions cut 6 bases from V and 4 bases from J, with 12 bases between. The CDR3 covers 13 residues. Germline loops: CDR1 ENHRY, CDR2 SYGVKD. CDR3 loop: CAIRDSGITEAFF. CDR3 in DNA: TGTGCCATCAGGGACTCTGGAATCACTGAAGCTTTCTTT.

This clonotype appeared many times. The genes are TRBV24-1 and TRBJ2-3, with 9 bases fitting TRBD1. CDR3 length: 19 amino acids. Germline CDR1 KGHDR, CDR2 SFDVKD. Trimming at V came to 2 bases and at J to 0 bases, leaving 11 bases not matched to a gene. CDR3 in DNA: TGTGCCACCAGTGATTCACGCCCGGGACAGGGCTCGAGCACAGATACGCAGTATTTT. Protein: CATSDSRPGQGSSTDTQYF.

This chain connects TRBV7-2 to TRBJ2-7; possibly TRBD1 for D (6 bases). The ends were cut back, 1 base at V and 4 bases at J, with 17 bases in the middle. The CDR3 has 16 residues. Germline loops: CDR1 SGHTA, CDR2 FQGNSA. The CDR3 region has the DNA TGTGCCAGCAGCTTAGGGGGGCCGGTGGGATTGTACGAGCAGTACTTC. Encoded protein: CASSLGGPVGLYEQYF.

At least ten counts were recorded for this clonotype. The CDR3 sequence is CASSQDLGGEQYF. CDR3 nucleotide sequence: TGCGCCAGCAGCCAAGATCTGGGGGGCGAGCAGTACTTC. The chain links TRBV4-3 to TRBJ2-7, with D maybe TRBD2 (6 bases). Germline CDR1 and CDR2: LGHNA and YSLEER. Trimming removed 0 bases at V and 6 bases at J, with 9 bases between. CDR3 size: 13 residues.

This chain links TRBV4-2 with TRBJ1-1, with 9 bases identical to TRBD1. Germline loops: CDR1 LGHNA, CDR2 YNFKEQ. The CDR3 spans 14 residues. V was pared by 3 bases and J by 8 bases, with 7 bases of the junction left unmatched. The CDR3: CASSQTGGLVEAFF. Written as DNA, the CDR3 is TGTGCCAGCAGCCAGACAGGGGGACTTGTCGAAGCTTTCTTT.

A note on this clonotype: It may be a read error: a sequence one base away is much more abundant. This chain connects TRBV29-1 to TRBJ1-1; D is perhaps TRBD1 (5 bases). Trimming shortened V by 7 bases and J by 4 bases, and 13 bases separated the two germline ends. CDR3 length equals 12 residues. Germline-derived CDR1 and CDR2 are SQVTM and ANQGSEA. CDR3 in amino acids: CSARGRPTEAFF. DNA of the CDR3: TGCAGCGCTCGGGGGAGGCCCACTGAAGCTTTCTTT.

The chain uses TRBV2 and TRBJ2-5, with D possibly matching TRBD1 (5 bases). Trimming took 3 bases from V and 5 from J, leaving 19 bases between them. The CDR3 contains 16 residues. Germline assignment: CDR1 SNHLY and CDR2 FYNNEI. The CDR3 nucleotides are TGTGCCAGCAGTGAGCCGGGTCTACAGGTCAGGGAGACCCAGTACTTC. Protein: CASSEPGLQVRETQYF.

There are a few counts of this clonotype. The CDR3 sequence is CASSRGPRGGRVETQYF. CDR3 coding DNA: TGTGCCAGCAGCAGAGGCCCCAGGGGGGGGCGCGTAGAGACCCAGTACTTC. The gene calls are TRBV11-2 and TRBJ2-5; D tentatively fits TRBD1 or TRBD2 (7 bases each). Germline loops: CDR1 SGHAT, CDR2 FQNNGV. The CDR3 sequence is 17 residues long. V was clipped by 5 bases and J by 4 bases, with 23 bases between them.

This rearrangement joins TRBV7-2 to TRBJ1-1; no clear D. Trimming stripped 8 bases from V and 2 bases from J, with 6 bases between. The germline V gene has CDR1 SGHTA and CDR2 FQGNSA. CDR3 length equals 11 residues. The CDR3 region is CASDINTEAFF. The CDR3, as DNA: TGTGCCAGCGATATAAACACTGAAGCTTTCTTT.

The V and J genes are TRBV5-6 and TRBJ2-7; 9 bases map to TRBD2. Germline assignment: CDR1 SGHDT and CDR2 YYEEEE. The CDR3 consists of 14 residues. V dropped 2 bases and J dropped 8; count of bases not matched to a gene: 8. CDR3: CASSFPSGDFKQYF. In DNA, the CDR3 is TGTGCCAGCAGCTTTCCTAGCGGGGACTTTAAGCAGTACTTC.

This chain joins TRBV9 and TRBJ2-5; a possible D gene is TRBD2 (5 bases). The CDR3 is 17 amino acids. From germline, CDR1 is SGDLS and CDR2 YYNGEE. The germline V and J ends were trimmed by 3 bases and 5 bases, with 23 bases remaining between them. CDR3 sequence reads: CASSARIGLGQEETQYF. The CDR3 bases are TGTGCCAGCAGCGCGCGAATTGGACTCGGCCAGGAGGAGACCCAGTACTTC.

This clonotype occurred a few times. The chain recombines TRBV20-1 with TRBJ1-2; a possible D gene is TRBD1 (5 bases). V shed 0 bases and J shed 7 bases, with 12 bases lying between them. Germline lookup yields CDR1 DFQATT and CDR2 SNEGSKA (reference sequence). CDR3 length equals 13 residues. The CDR3 region is CSARDGVQGGYTF. For the CDR3, the DNA is TGCAGTGCTAGAGACGGAGTTCAGGGTGGCTACACCTTC.